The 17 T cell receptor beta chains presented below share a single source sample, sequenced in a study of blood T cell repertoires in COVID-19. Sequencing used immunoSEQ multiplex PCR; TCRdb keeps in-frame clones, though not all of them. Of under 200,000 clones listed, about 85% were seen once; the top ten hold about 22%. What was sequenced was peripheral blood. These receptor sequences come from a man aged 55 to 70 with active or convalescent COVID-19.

DNA of the CDR3: TGCAGCGCGCGAAGGGGCGACACAGATACGCAGTATTTT. Protein sequence: CSARRGDTDTQYF. The chain has TRBV29-1 and TRBJ2-3; possibly TRBD1 for D (5 bases). Germline loops: CDR1 SQVTM, CDR2 ANQGSEA. V shed 7 bases and J shed 2 bases, with 13 bases lying between them. The CDR3 has 13 amino acids.

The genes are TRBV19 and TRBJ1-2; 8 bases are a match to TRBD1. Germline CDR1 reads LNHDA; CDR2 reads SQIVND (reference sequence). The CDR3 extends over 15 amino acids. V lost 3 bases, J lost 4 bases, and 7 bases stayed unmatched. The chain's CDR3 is CASSISTGEAYGYTF. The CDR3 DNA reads TGTGCCAGTAGTATCTCGACAGGGGAGGCCTATGGCTACACCTTC.

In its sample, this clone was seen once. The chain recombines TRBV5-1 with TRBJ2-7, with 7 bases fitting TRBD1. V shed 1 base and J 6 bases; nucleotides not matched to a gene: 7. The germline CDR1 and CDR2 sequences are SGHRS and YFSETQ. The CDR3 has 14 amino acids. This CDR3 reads CASSLQGGEGEQYF. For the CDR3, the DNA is TGCGCCAGCAGCTTGCAAGGGGGCGAAGGCGAGCAGTACTTC. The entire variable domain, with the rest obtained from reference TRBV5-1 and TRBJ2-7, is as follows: KAGVTQTPRYLIKTRGQQVTLSCSPISGHRSVSWYQQTPGQGLQFLFEYFSETQRNKGNFPGRFSGRQFSNSRSEMNVSTLELGDSALYLCASSLQGGEGEQYFGPGTRLTVT.

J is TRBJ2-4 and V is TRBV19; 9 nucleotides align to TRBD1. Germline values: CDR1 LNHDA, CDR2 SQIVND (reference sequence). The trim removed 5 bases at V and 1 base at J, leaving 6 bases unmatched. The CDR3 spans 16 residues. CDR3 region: CASSVQGAGAKNIQYF. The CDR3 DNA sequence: TGTGCCAGTAGTGTACAGGGGGCGGGGGCCAAAAACATTCAGTACTTC.

CDR3: CASSSGAYGYTF. The DNA for the CDR3 is TGTGCCAGCAGTTCCGGTGCCTATGGCTACACCTTC. The J gene is TRBJ1-2, the V gene TRBV12-3 or TRBV12-4; D is unresolved. V gave up 4 bases and J gave up 4 bases, with 7 bases separating them. This CDR3 has 12 amino acids.

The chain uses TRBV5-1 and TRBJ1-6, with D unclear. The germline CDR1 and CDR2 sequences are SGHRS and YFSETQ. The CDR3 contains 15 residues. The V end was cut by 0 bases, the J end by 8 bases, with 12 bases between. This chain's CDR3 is CASSLAIDRDSPLHF. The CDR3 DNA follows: TGCGCCAGCAGCTTGGCTATAGACCGGGATTCACCCCTCCACTTT.

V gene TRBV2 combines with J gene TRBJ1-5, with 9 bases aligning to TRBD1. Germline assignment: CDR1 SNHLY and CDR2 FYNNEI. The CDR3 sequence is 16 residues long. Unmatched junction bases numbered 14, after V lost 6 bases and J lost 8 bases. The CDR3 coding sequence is TGTGCCAGCAGGGGGATGGACAGGGGCGGGATGGAGCCCCAGCATTTT. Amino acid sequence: CASRGMDRGGMEPQHF.

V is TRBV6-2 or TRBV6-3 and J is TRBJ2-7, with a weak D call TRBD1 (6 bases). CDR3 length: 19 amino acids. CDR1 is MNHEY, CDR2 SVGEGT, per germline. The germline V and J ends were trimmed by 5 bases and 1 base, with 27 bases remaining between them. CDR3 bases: TGTGCCAGCAGTCAAGGGGGTCCGGGCTCCAGCTCCTATTCCTACGAGCAGTACTTC. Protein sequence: CASSQGGPGSSSYSYEQYF.

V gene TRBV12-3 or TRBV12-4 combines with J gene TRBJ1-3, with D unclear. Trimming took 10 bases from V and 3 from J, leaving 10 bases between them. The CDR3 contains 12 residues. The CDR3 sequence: CATRTVGNTIYF. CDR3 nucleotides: TGTGCCACCAGGACTGTTGGAAACACCATATATTTT.

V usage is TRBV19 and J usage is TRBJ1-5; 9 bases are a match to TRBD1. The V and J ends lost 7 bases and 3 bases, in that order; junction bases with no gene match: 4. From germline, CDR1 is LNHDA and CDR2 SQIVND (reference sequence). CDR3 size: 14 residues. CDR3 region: CASTGTGFNQPQHF. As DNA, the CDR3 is TGTGCCAGTACCGGGACAGGGTTCAATCAGCCCCAGCATTTT.

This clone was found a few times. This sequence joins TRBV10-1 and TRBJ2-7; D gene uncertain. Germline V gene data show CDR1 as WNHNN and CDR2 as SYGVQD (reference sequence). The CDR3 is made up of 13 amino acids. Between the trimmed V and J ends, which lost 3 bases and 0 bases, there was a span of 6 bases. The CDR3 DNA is TGCGCCAGCAGTGACTCGAGCTCCTACGAGCAGTACTTC. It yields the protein CASSDSSSYEQYF.

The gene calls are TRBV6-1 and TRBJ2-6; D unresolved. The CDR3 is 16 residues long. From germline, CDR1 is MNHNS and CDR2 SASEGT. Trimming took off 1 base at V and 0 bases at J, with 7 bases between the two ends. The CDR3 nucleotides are TGTGCCAGCAGTGAAGAGACGGGCTCTGGGGCCAACGTCCTGACTTTC. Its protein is CASSEETGSGANVLTF.

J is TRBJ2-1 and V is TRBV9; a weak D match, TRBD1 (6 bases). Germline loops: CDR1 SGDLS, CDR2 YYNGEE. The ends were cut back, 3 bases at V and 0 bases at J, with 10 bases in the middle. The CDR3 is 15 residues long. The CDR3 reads CASSATGNSYNEQFF. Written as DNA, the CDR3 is TGTGCCAGCAGCGCTACAGGGAACTCCTACAATGAGCAGTTCTTC. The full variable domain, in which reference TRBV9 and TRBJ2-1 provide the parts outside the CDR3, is DSGVTQTPKHLITATGQRVTLRCSPRSGDLSVYWYQQSLDQGLQFLIQYYNGEERAKGNILERFSAQQFPDLHSELNLSSLELGDSALYFCASSATGNSYNEQFFGPGTRLTVL.

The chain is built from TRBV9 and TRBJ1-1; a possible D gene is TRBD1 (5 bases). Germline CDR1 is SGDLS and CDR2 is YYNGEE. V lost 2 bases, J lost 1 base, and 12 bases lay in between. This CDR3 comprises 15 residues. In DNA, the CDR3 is TGTGCCAGCAGCGTCTCTACAACAGGGAACACTGAAGCTTTCTTT. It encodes CASSVSTTGNTEAFF. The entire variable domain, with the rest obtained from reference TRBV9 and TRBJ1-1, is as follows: DSGVTQTPKHLITATGQRVTLRCSPRSGDLSVYWYQQSLDQGLQFLIQYYNGEERAKGNILERFSAQQFPDLHSELNLSSLELGDSALYFCASSVSTTGNTEAFFGQGTRLTVV.

The CDR3 nucleotides read TGTGCCAGCAGTGGACAGGGATCCTTGTGGGGGGCCAACGTCCTGACTTTC. The encoded protein is CASSGQGSLWGANVLTF. The rearrangement joins TRBV6-1 to TRBJ2-6; TRBD1 aligns across 7 bases. Looked up from germline, CDR1 is MNHNS and CDR2 is SASEGT. The CDR3 length is 17 residues. J lost 4 bases, V lost 4 bases, and 10 bases had no gene match.

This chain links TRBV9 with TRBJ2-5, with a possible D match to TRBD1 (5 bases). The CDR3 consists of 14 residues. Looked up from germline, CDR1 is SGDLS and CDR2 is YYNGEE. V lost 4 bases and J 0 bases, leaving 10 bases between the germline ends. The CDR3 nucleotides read TGTGCCAGCAGCTCTTCAGGGCACCAAGAGACCCAGTACTTC. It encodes CASSSSGHQETQYF.

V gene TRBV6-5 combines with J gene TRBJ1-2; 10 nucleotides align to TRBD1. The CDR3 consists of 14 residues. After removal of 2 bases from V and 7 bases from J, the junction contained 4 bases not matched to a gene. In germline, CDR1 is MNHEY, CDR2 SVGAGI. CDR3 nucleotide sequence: TGTGCCAGCAGTTACACGACAGGGGGCGCTGGCTACACCTTC. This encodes CASSYTTGGAGYTF.